This T cell receptor (beta chain) was captured in a study of cytomegalovirus exposure and HLA in healthy donors. Study-wide points: Many donors carried some public TCRs, although rarity characterized most TCR sequences. The study put roughly 160 TCR beta chains on its list as cytomegalovirus-associated. Reportedly, diagnosis of cytomegalovirus status by the classifier showed high specificity and sensitivity. There were a few CMV-associated chains whose specificity for CMV antigens was confirmed in vitro.

Germline lookup yields CDR1 MNHEY and CDR2 SVGAGI. V was trimmed by 5 bases and J by 7 bases, leaving 8 bases between them. The CDR3 has 11 amino acids. TCRdb's copy holds only in-frame clones and misses some; the assay was immunoSEQ multiplex PCR. The sample includes tens of thousands of clones, more than 70% of them seen just once. Regarding this clone: Its antigen is unidentified.

This chain joins TRBV6-5 and TRBJ1-2, with D perhaps TRBD1 (5 bases). Material for sequencing was PBMCs. The TCR comes from a woman between 18 and 29 years old in good health and CMV-seropositive. The chain's CDR3 is CASSTGGGYTF. CDR3 nucleotide sequence: TGTGCCAGCAGTACGGGGGGTGGCTACACCTTC.